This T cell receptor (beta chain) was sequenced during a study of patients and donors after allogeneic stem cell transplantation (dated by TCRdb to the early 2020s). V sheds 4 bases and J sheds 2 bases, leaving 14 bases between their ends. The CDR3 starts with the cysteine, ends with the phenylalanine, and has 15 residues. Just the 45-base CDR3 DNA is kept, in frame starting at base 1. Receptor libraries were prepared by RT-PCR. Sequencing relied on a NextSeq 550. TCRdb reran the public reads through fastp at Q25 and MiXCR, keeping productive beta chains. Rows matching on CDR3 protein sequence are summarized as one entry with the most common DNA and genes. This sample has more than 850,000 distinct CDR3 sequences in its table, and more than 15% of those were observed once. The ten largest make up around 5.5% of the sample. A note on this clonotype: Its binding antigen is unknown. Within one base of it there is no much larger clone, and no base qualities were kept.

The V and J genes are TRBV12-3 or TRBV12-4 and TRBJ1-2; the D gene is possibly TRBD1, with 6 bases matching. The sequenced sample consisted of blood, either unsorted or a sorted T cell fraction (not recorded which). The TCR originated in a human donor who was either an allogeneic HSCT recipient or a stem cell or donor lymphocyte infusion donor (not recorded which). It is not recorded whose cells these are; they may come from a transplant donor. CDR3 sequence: CASSSEPTGNYGYTF. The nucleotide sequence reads TGTGCCAGCAGTTCAGAACCGACAGGCAACTATGGCTACACCTTC.